These 5 T cell receptor beta chains were all obtained from the same sample, sequenced in a study of T cell responses to AZD1222 COVID-19 vaccine. The repertoire was sequenced with immunoSEQ multiplex PCR; TCRdb's copy has only in-frame clones and lacks some. In the table there are approximately 200,000 clones, 80% to 95% of which are singletons. The sequenced sample was peripheral blood, obtained 28 days after the second AZD1222 dose. These receptors were taken from an adult who received the AZD1222 COVID-19 vaccine.

This chain joins TRBV28 and TRBJ1-3; D might be TRBD1 (5 bases). Germline V CDR1 and CDR2: MDHEN, SYDVKM. There are 15 residues in the CDR3. V dropped 5 bases and J dropped 5 bases, with 16 bases sitting between them. The CDR3 loop reads CASSPRGTIRNTIYF. As DNA, the CDR3 is TGTGCCAGCAGTCCCCGGGGGACTATACGAAACACCATATATTTT.

As to this clone: A junction end diverges from the germline sequence, so it may reflect a read error. The chain joins TRBV2 to TRBJ2-4, with D possibly TRBD1 on 5 matching bases. This CDR3 comprises 14 residues. Germline values: CDR1 SNHLY, CDR2 FYNNEI. The DNA of the CDR3 is TGTGCCAGCAGTGAAACGACAGCCGAAAACATTCAGTACTTC. Its protein product is CASSETTAENIQYF. Full variable domain (remainder filled in from reference TRBV2 and TRBJ2-4): EPEVTQTPSHQVTQMGQEVILRCVPISNHLYFYWYRQILGQKVEFLVSFYNNEISEKSEIFDDQFSVERPDGSNFTLKIRSTKLEDSAMYFCASSETTAENIQYFGAGTRLSVL.

V gene TRBV2 combines with J gene TRBJ2-7; 7 nucleotides align to TRBD1. V trimming: 7 bases; J trimming: 0 bases; junction bases outside the gene matches: 3. The germline V gene encodes CDR1 SNHLY and CDR2 FYNNEI. The CDR3 sequence is 13 residues long. The CDR3 sequence: CASTRDSSYEQYF. The CDR3 coding sequence is TGTGCCAGCACCCGGGACAGCTCCTACGAGCAGTACTTC.

V usage is TRBV5-4 and J usage is TRBJ2-5, with D unclear. Germline CDR1 is SGHNT and CDR2 is YYREEE (reference sequence). The length of the CDR3 is 14 residues. Trimming shortened V by 1 base and J by 1 base, and 8 bases separated the two germline ends. The CDR3 sequence: CASSLLGLQETQYF. Here the CDR3 DNA reads TGTGCCAGCAGCTTGCTAGGGCTCCAAGAGACCCAGTACTTC.

The rearrangement uses TRBV4-2 and TRBJ1-3; no reliable D call. The germline gives CDR1 LGHNA, CDR2 YNFKEQ. The CDR3 extends over 15 amino acids. V was cut by 0 bases and J by 8 bases, with 14 bases left in between. CDR3 residues: CASSQDAGNFDTIYF. CDR3 bases: TGTGCCAGCAGCCAAGATGCCGGCAATTTCGACACCATATATTTT.